What follows are 32 T cell receptor beta chains derived from one specimen sequenced in a study of Ad26.COV2.S vaccination and SARS-CoV-2 variants. Sequencing used immunoSEQ multiplex PCR; TCRdb keeps in-frame clones, though not all of them. The sample has over 450,000 clones, 89% seen once. Treatment denoted: 15 to 20 received Ad26.COV2.S at low or high dose, single or two shots; 5 received placebo; per-sample allocation not given. Samples came from day 63 after the first vaccine or placebo injection. The input for sequencing was peripheral blood, taken in a trial of Ad26.COV2.S vaccine versus placebo. The receptors derive from a person aged 18-65 years who received the Ad26.COV2.S COVID-19 vaccine or a placebo.

This chain links TRBV7-9 with TRBJ1-3, with 8 bases lining up with TRBD1. Per the germline V gene, CDR1 is SEHNR and CDR2 is FQNEAQ (reference sequence). There are 13 residues in the CDR3. CDR3 DNA sequence: TGTGTTGTCGGACAGGGCTCTGGAAACACCATATATTTT. Protein product: CVVGQGSGNTIYF.

This clone was counted between two and nine times. The CDR3 spells CATSRDPGSSYEQYF. CDR3 DNA sequence: TGTGCCACCAGCAGAGATCCGGGCAGCTCCTACGAGCAGTACTTC. The chain uses TRBV15 and TRBJ2-7; D gene unclear. The V gene lost 0 bases and the J gene lost 0 bases, with 9 bases spanning the gap. The CDR3 contains 15 residues. Per germline, CDR1 LNHNV and CDR2 YYDKDF (reference sequence).

V gene TRBV4-3 combines with J gene TRBJ1-1, with a tentative D call TRBD1 (6 bases). The V and J ends lost 0 bases and 6 bases respectively, with 17 bases between them. The CDR3 spans 16 residues. Germline CDR1 and CDR2: LGHNA and YSLEER. For the CDR3, the DNA is TGCGCCAGCAGCCAAGAACCGTACGGCGGGGGCGCTGAAGCTTTCTTT. Translating gives CASSQEPYGGGAEAFF.

The genes are TRBV5-6 and TRBJ1-2; D may be TRBD1 (5 bases). Germline CDR1 is SGHDT and CDR2 is YYEEEE. CDR3 length: 15 amino acids. V was clipped by 0 bases and J by 3 bases, with 12 bases between them. The chain's CDR3 is CASSLVGGDDYGYTF. Written as DNA, the CDR3 is TGTGCCAGCAGCTTGGTCGGAGGGGATGACTATGGCTACACCTTC.

This clone was seen many times. The chain has TRBV19 and TRBJ2-4, with D maybe TRBD1 (6 bases). Germline V gene sequence: CDR1 LNHDA, CDR2 SQIVND (reference sequence). The CDR3 extends over 15 amino acids. The V end was cut by 1 base, the J end by 6 bases, with 13 bases between. This chain's CDR3 is CASSIAGDNLNIQYF. The CDR3 DNA sequence: TGTGCCAGTAGTATAGCCGGGGACAACCTAAACATTCAGTACTTC.

V gene TRBV18 combines with J gene TRBJ2-7; a possible D gene is TRBD1 (5 bases). V was shortened by 2 bases and J by 0 bases, with 11 bases between the two germline ends. The CDR3 totals 15 residues. Germline lookup yields CDR1 KGHSH and CDR2 LQKENI. The CDR3 loop reads CASSPGIDSSYEQYF. The CDR3 region has the DNA TGTGCCAGCTCACCAGGTATTGACAGCTCCTACGAGCAGTACTTC. Looking up the rest from reference TRBV18 and TRBJ2-7 gives the full variable domain: NAGVMQNPRHLVRRRGQEARLRCSPMKGHSHVYWYRQLPEEGLKFMVYLQKENIIDESGMPKERFSAEFPKEGPSILRIQQVVRGDSAAYFCASSPGIDSSYEQYFGPGTRLTVT.

The rearrangement joins TRBV5-4 to TRBJ2-5; tentatively, D is TRBD1 or TRBD2 (5 bases each). CDR3 length: 14 residues. Germline CDR1 is SGHNT and CDR2 is YYREEE (reference sequence). Trimming removed 1 base from V and 5 bases from J, with 12 bases in between. The CDR3 region has the DNA TGTGCCAGCAGCTTGCGAGGGGTCGGGGAGACCCAGTACTTC. Translating it yields CASSLRGVGETQYF.

The chain links TRBV25-1 to TRBJ2-7; D gene uncertain. Germline values: CDR1 MGHDK, CDR2 SYGVNS. The CDR3 has 18 amino acids. The ends were cut back, 3 bases at V and 0 bases at J, with 21 bases in the middle. In DNA, the CDR3 is TGTGCCAGCAGTGACAAACCGGGCCGCCTATTTTACTCCTACGAGCAGTACTTC. Its protein product is CASSDKPGRLFYSYEQYF.

This clone was counted between two and nine times. The CDR3 DNA sequence: TGTGCCAGCAGCTTAACCGGGACAGGGGATAATTCACCCCTCCACTTT. The encoded protein is CASSLTGTGDNSPLHF. This chain joins TRBV7-3 and TRBJ1-6, with 10 bases aligning to TRBD1. The germline CDR1 and CDR2 sequences are SGHTA and FQGTGA. The junction had 1 base not matched to a gene; V was cut back by 0 bases and J by 5 bases. The CDR3 contains 16 residues.

This chain joins TRBV3-1 (or the pseudogene TRBV3-2) and TRBJ1-2; 8 nucleotides match TRBD1. From germline, CDR1 is LGHDT and CDR2 YNNKEL (reference sequence). V lost 1 base and J lost 8; bases outside the gene matches: 3. The CDR3 is 13 residues long. The CDR3 region is CASSQAGQGGYTF. In nucleotides, the CDR3 is TGTGCCAGCAGCCAAGCCGGACAGGGCGGCTACACCTTC.

The V and J genes are TRBV14 and TRBJ2-7; a weak D match, TRBD2 (6 bases). This CDR3 has 14 residues. Per germline, CDR1 SGHDN and CDR2 FVKESK. V was clipped by 3 bases and J by 0 bases, with 9 bases between them. The CDR3 DNA sequence: TGTGCCAGCAGCCATGGGGGGAACTCCTACGAGCAGTACTTC. It codes for CASSHGGNSYEQYF.

The chain has TRBV19 and TRBJ2-3, with TRBD2 as a possible D gene (5 bases). The CDR3 is made up of 15 amino acids. The ends were cut back, 6 bases at V and 0 bases at J, with 13 bases in the middle. CDR1 LNHDA and CDR2 SQIVND come from the germline V gene (reference sequence). The CDR3 protein is CASRSRGSSTDTQYF. Written as DNA, the CDR3 is TGTGCCAGTAGATCACGAGGGTCTAGCACAGATACGCAGTATTTT.

V gene TRBV30 combines with J gene TRBJ1-5; 10 nucleotides agree with TRBD1. This CDR3 is 15 amino acids long. Per the germline V gene, CDR1 is GTSNPN and CDR2 is SVGIG (reference sequence). Unmatched junction bases numbered 3, after V lost 0 bases and J lost 4 bases. The CDR3 spells CAWSVGTGVNQPQHF. The CDR3 DNA is TGTGCCTGGAGTGTGGGGACAGGGGTTAATCAGCCCCAGCATTTT.

The genes are TRBV19 and TRBJ1-2; D gene ambiguous. The CDR3 length is 14 residues. V lost 1 base and J lost 0, with 6 bases in between. Looked up from germline, CDR1 is LNHDA and CDR2 is SQIVND (reference sequence). CDR3 in amino acids: CASSIVRSNYGYTF. In DNA, the CDR3 is TGTGCCAGTAGTATAGTGAGATCTAACTATGGCTACACCTTC.

The chain employs TRBV5-4 and TRBJ2-5; 8 positions agree with TRBD2. Trimming took 4 bases from V and 4 from J; bases not matched to a gene: 6. The CDR3 is made up of 14 amino acids. Per the germline V gene, CDR1 is SGHNT and CDR2 is YYREEE (reference sequence). The CDR3, as DNA: TGTGCCAGCAGCCCCGGGGGGGGACGAGAGACCCAGTACTTC. Amino acid sequence: CASSPGGGRETQYF.

The chain employs TRBV3-1 (or the pseudogene TRBV3-2) and TRBJ2-7, with 15 bases matching TRBD2. Germline V lookup: CDR1 LGHDT, CDR2 YNNKEL (reference sequence). CDR3 size: 21 residues. The V gene end was trimmed by 5 bases and the J gene end by 0 bases; junction bases not matched to a gene: 17. CDR3 DNA: TGTGCCAGCAGCACGCGGATTAGCCCGGGACTAGCGGGGGGAAGCTCCTACGAGCAGTACTTC. Translating gives CASSTRISPGLAGGSSYEQYF.

The genes are TRBV5-4 and TRBJ1-6; TRBD1 agrees at 7 bases. The CDR3 consists of 14 residues. Germline lookup yields CDR1 SGHNT and CDR2 YYREEE (reference sequence). J lost 6 bases, V lost 5 bases, and 5 bases had no gene match. In nucleotides, the CDR3 is TGTGCCAGCAGTTTCGACAGGGCTAATTCACCCCTCCACTTT. Translated, it gives CASSFDRANSPLHF.

V usage is TRBV5-1 and J usage is TRBJ2-1; 10 bases fit TRBD2. The CDR3 totals 20 residues. V shed 0 bases, J shed 4 bases, and the junction held 16 bases outside the gene matches. The V gene's germline CDR1 is SGHRS and CDR2 YFSETQ. CDR3 residues: CASSLDGLAGDKNLYNEQFF. The CDR3 DNA reads TGCGCCAGCAGCTTGGACGGGCTAGCGGGAGATAAAAATTTATACAATGAGCAGTTCTTC.

CDR3 residues: CSVGTLNQPQHF. In DNA form, the CDR3 reads TGCAGCGTGGGGACCCTTAATCAGCCCCAGCATTTT. This chain uses TRBV29-1 with TRBJ1-5, with D maybe TRBD1 (5 bases). V gave up 6 bases and J gave up 4 bases, with 10 bases separating them. The CDR3 has 12 amino acids. Looked up from germline, CDR1 is SQVTM and CDR2 is ANQGSEA.

This clone showed up just a few times. The chain combines TRBV29-1 with TRBJ1-1, with a weak D call TRBD1 (5 bases). V lost 3 bases, J lost 2 bases, and 10 bases lay in between. The CDR3 has 13 amino acids. Germline loops: CDR1 SQVTM, CDR2 ANQGSEA. For the CDR3, the DNA is TGCAGCGTTGATAGGCGGACAAACACTGAAGCTTTCTTT. Translating it yields CSVDRRTNTEAFF.

A few counts support this clone. This chain uses TRBV6-2 or TRBV6-3 with TRBJ1-2, with TRBD1 matching over 10 bases. This CDR3 is 16 amino acids long. With V trimmed by 4 bases and J by 2 bases, 7 bases remained unmatched. Per the germline V gene, CDR1 is MNHEY and CDR2 is SVGEGT. CDR3 sequence: CASSSGQGVLNYGYTF. The CDR3 bases are TGTGCCAGCAGTTCCGGACAGGGGGTCCTAAACTATGGCTACACCTTC.

The rearrangement joins TRBV9 to TRBJ2-1; 7 bases fit TRBD2. From germline, CDR1 is SGDLS and CDR2 YYNGEE. V lost 2 bases to trimming and J lost 0 bases; unmatched junction nucleotides: 8. This CDR3 contains 17 residues. The DNA of the CDR3 is TGTGCCAGCAGCGTCGGGGCTAGCGGATACTCCTACAATGAGCAGTTCTTC. Its protein is CASSVGASGYSYNEQFF.

The chain is built from TRBV9 and TRBJ2-7; maybe TRBD1 (6 bases). In germline, CDR1 is SGDLS, CDR2 YYNGEE. V shed 4 bases and J shed 7 bases, with 18 bases lying between them. CDR3 length equals 14 residues. Here the CDR3 reads CASSSRQAGSEQYF. The CDR3 coding sequence is TGTGCCAGCAGCTCGAGACAGGCAGGGTCGGAGCAGTACTTC.

A note on this clone: The same CDR3 can be traced to other DNA sequences in this sample. This chain links TRBV7-8 with TRBJ2-5; TRBD1 or TRBD2 may be the D gene (5 bases each). Germline V CDR1 and CDR2: SGHVS, FQNEAQ. This CDR3 has 15 amino acids. The V end was cut by 3 bases, the J end by 3 bases, with 14 bases between. CDR3 DNA sequence: TGTGCCAGCAGCTTGGCCGGGACCGGTAAAGAGACCCAGTACTTC. This sequence encodes CASSLAGTGKETQYF.

The chain joins TRBV7-9 to TRBJ1-5; possibly TRBD1 for D (6 bases). V lost 3 bases and J lost 6, with 18 bases in between. The germline gives CDR1 SEHNR, CDR2 FQNEAQ (reference sequence). The CDR3 sequence is 16 residues long. CDR3 loop: CASSLGTGSGFQPQHF. CDR3 coding DNA: TGTGCCAGCAGCTTGGGCACAGGGTCCGGGTTTCAGCCCCAGCATTTT.

The chain is built from TRBV2 and TRBJ1-1; D ambiguous. Germline V gene lookup returns CDR1 SNHLY and CDR2 FYNNEI. Trimming shortened V by 3 bases and J by 4 bases, and 9 bases separated the two germline ends. The CDR3 spans 13 residues. The CDR3 bases are TGTGCCAGCAGTGAGGAGAGCACCACTGAAGCTTTCTTT. This codes for CASSEESTTEAFF.

The chain carries TRBV27 and TRBJ2-7, with 13 bases fitting TRBD2. CDR3 size: 15 residues. The trim removed 6 bases at V and 7 bases at J, leaving 9 bases unmatched. Germline CDR1 and CDR2: MNHEY and SMNVEV (reference sequence). The CDR3 DNA reads TGTGCCAGCAGAAAGACTAGCGGGAGGTCGGGGGAGCAGTACTTC. This translates into CASRKTSGRSGEQYF.

The chain recombines TRBV19 with TRBJ2-1, with 9 bases that match TRBD2. The ends lost 3 bases at V and 6 bases at J; junction bases unmatched: 0. The CDR3 loop spans 13 amino acids. Germline V gives CDR1 LNHDA, CDR2 SQIVND (reference sequence). Written as DNA, the CDR3 is TGTGCCAGTAGTATGGGACTAGCCAATGAGCAGTTCTTC. Its protein product is CASSMGLANEQFF.

This clone was detected once. This chain joins TRBV5-8 and TRBJ2-7; 11 positions agree with TRBD2. J gave up 3 bases and V 4 bases, and 6 bases lay outside the gene matches. This CDR3 has 15 amino acids. The germline V gene encodes CDR1 SGHTS and CDR2 YDEGEE. In DNA, the CDR3 is TGTGCCAGCAGCAGCCCGGGACTAGCGGTCTACGAGCAGTACTTC. Amino acid sequence: CASSSPGLAVYEQYF.

The CDR3 sequence: CASSSRRYSEKNTEAFF. In DNA form, the CDR3 reads TGTGCCAGTAGTAGTAGACGGTATTCGGAGAAAAACACTGAAGCTTTCTTT. The V call is TRBV19, the J call TRBJ1-1; D unresolved. The CDR3 sequence is 17 residues long. Germline CDR1 is LNHDA and CDR2 is SQIVND (reference sequence). With 4 bases removed from V and 2 bases from J, the gap between germline ends came to 20 bases.

The V call is TRBV14, the J call TRBJ2-1, with unresolved D. V shed 0 bases and J shed 9 bases, with 9 bases lying between them. There are 13 residues in the CDR3. Germline CDR1 and CDR2: SGHDN and FVKESK. The CDR3 sequence is CASSQDYSGEQFF. CDR3 DNA sequence: TGTGCCAGCAGCCAAGATTACTCCGGTGAGCAGTTCTTC.

This rearrangement joins TRBV3-1 (or the pseudogene TRBV3-2) to TRBJ2-1, with 8 bases that match TRBD2. The CDR3 is made up of 16 amino acids. With V trimmed by 3 bases and J by 3 bases, 7 bases remained unmatched. The germline V gene encodes CDR1 LGHDT and CDR2 YNNKEL (reference sequence). CDR3 residues: CASSHGRDWGYNEQFF. The CDR3 nucleotides read TGTGCCAGCAGCCACGGGAGGGACTGGGGCTACAATGAGCAGTTCTTC.